The TCR beta chain described here comes from a study of shared clonotypes between healthy human individuals. Study-wide results and caveats: A limitation of the genetic and exposure-history diversity represented arose from few donors. Relative to memory subsets, naive subsets generally showed larger estimated richness. Deeper or shallower sequencing was expected to change how clonotypes are shared among donors.

On this clone: Its target is not known.

The CDR3 has 16 amino acids. Germline V lookup: CDR1 SGHDT, CDR2 YYEEEE. The germline V and J ends were trimmed by 4 bases and 0 bases, with 16 bases remaining between them. Subsets obtained from CD4+ cells comprised CD45RA+ naive and CD45RA-negative memory cells. Measured with immunoSEQ multiplex PCR; TCRdb has only the in-frame clones, and not every one. Of hundreds of thousands of clones in the sample, around two thirds were seen once. This rearrangement joins TRBV5-6 to TRBJ1-1; D is unresolved. Sequencing was done on a sample of memory CD4+ T cells sorted from blood. Subset in this sample: CD45RA-negative fraction. The TCR originated in a man aged 30 to 39 in good health. The CDR3 sequence: CASSSRPASLNTEAFF. The CDR3 DNA follows: TGTGCCAGCAGCAGCCGTCCGGCCAGTTTGAACACTGAAGCTTTCTTT.